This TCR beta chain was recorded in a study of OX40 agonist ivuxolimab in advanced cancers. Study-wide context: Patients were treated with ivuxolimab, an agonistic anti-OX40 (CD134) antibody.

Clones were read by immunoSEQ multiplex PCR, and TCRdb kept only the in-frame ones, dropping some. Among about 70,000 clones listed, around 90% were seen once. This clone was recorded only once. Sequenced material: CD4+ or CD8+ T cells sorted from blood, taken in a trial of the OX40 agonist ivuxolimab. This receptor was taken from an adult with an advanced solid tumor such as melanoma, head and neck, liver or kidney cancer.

The CDR3 loop reads CASMGLAGPDTQYF. The CDR3 DNA is TGTGCCAGCATGGGCCTAGCGGGCCCAGATACGCAGTATTTT. The chain carries TRBV6-5 and TRBJ2-3; 8 bases agree with TRBD2. There are 14 residues in the CDR3. With V trimmed by 7 bases and J by 4 bases, 7 bases remained unmatched. The germline CDR1 and CDR2 sequences are MNHEY and SVGAGI.